This TCR beta chain is drawn from a study of blood T cells in healthy people across ages. Study-level information: There was about one barcoded beta molecule captured by template switching per two T cells.

Next came a second PCR, run for roughly 6 to 11 cycles, which used a sample-barcoded 5' primer along with a J-beta primer mix. TCRdb analysed the 5' RACE reads with MiXCR anew, one entry per CDR3 protein. The sample consists of roughly 680,000 distinct CDR3 sequences, more than 40% of them appearing once. This CDR3 is 14 amino acids long. J lost 0 bases, V lost 3 bases, and 2 bases had no gene match. Germline lookup yields CDR1 KGHSH and CDR2 LQKENI. The J gene is TRBJ2-7, the V gene TRBV18, with 7 bases that match TRBD1. The receptor's source is a woman in her sixties in good health. Sequencing input: blood. Here the CDR3 reads CASSPTGPSYEQYF. Here the CDR3 DNA reads TGTGCCAGCTCACCGACAGGGCCCTCCTACGAGCAGTACTTC.